The sequence of this T cell receptor (beta chain) was determined in a study of technical replicates of blood from a handful of donors. Repertoires were generated with immunoSEQ multiplex PCR, while TCRdb's copy carries only in-frame clones and drops some. The sample has tens of thousands of clones; 70% to 90% are singletons. The CDR3 covers 13 residues. Losses at the gene ends were 8 bases for V and 2 bases for J; bases not matched to a gene: 5. Germline CDR1 reads SGHAT; CDR2 reads FQNNGV. V and J are TRBV11-2 and TRBJ2-7; 8 nucleotides line up with TRBD2. This receptor was taken from a human donor in good health. Some clones in this sample may be carry-over from other donors' samples. Specimen: PBMCs. This CDR3 is CASGREGPYEQYF. Written as DNA, the CDR3 is TGTGCCAGCGGCCGGGAGGGTCCCTACGAGCAGTACTTC.